The table lists the clone carrying this T cell receptor beta chain with many counts. In TCRdb, the 5' RACE reads were re-called with MiXCR into one record per CDR3 protein. The top ten clones hold about 0.61% of a sample with about 140,000 distinct CDR3 sequences, about 7% of them seen once. The data derive from a study of T cells after yellow fever vaccination. Sequencing was performed on CD4+ T cells sorted from PBMCs, taken 10 days after the yellow fever booster vaccination. The TCR sequence derives from a man aged 25 to 40 who received the YFV17D yellow fever vaccine.

The CDR3: CASSPRASYNEQFF. The CDR3 bases are TGTGCCAGCAGTCCCCGGGCTAGTTACAATGAGCAGTTCTTC. The V gene is TRBV12-3 or TRBV12-4, the J gene TRBJ2-1; D gene unclear. This CDR3 contains 14 residues. The ends were cut back, 5 bases at V and 4 bases at J, with 12 bases in the middle.